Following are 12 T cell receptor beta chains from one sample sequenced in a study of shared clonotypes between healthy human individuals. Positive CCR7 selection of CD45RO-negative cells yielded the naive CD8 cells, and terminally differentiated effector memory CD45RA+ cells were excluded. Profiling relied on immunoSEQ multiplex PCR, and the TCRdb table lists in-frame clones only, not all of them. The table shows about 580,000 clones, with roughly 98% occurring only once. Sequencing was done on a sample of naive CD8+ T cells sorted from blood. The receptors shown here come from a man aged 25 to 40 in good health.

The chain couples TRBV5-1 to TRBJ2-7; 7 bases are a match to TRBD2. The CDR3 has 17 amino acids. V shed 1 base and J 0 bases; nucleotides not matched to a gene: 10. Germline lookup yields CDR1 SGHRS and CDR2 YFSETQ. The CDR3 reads CASSLRRGSRSSYEQYF. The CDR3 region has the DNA TGCGCCAGCAGCTTGCGACGCGGGAGCAGGAGCTCCTACGAGCAGTACTTC.

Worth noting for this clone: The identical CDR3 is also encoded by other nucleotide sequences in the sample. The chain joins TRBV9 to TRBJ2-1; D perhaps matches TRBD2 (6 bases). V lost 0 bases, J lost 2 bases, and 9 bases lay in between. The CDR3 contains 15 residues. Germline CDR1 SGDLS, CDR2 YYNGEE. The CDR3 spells CASSVGGGAYNEQFF. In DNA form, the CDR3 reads TGTGCCAGCAGCGTAGGAGGAGGGGCCTACAATGAGCAGTTCTTC.

CDR3 coding DNA: TGCAGCGTTGAAGAGGGAAGCTACAATGAGCAGTTCTTC. Amino acid sequence: CSVEEGSYNEQFF. V gene TRBV29-1 combines with J gene TRBJ2-1; D gene uncertain. The CDR3 is 13 amino acids. The ends were cut back, 0 bases at V and 3 bases at J, with 6 bases in the middle. Germline V gene sequence: CDR1 SQVTM, CDR2 ANQGSEA.

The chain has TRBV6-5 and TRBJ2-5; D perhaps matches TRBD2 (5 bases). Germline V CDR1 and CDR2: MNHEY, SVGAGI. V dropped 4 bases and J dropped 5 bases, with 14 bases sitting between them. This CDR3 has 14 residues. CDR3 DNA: TGTGCCAGCAGTTCCGGGGTTTCTTGGGAGACCCAGTACTTC. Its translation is CASSSGVSWETQYF.

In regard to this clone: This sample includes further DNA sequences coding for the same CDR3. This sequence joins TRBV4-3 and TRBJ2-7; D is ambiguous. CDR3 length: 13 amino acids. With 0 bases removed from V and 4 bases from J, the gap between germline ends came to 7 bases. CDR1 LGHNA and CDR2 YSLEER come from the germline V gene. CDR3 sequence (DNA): TGCGCCAGCAGCCAAGATCTCGGGTACGAGCAGTACTTC. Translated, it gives CASSQDLGYEQYF.

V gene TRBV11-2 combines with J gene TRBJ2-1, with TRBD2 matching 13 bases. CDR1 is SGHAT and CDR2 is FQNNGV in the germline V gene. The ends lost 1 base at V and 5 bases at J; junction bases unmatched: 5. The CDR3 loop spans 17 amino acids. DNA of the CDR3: TGTGCCAGCAGCTTAGGCCCCGGACTAGCGGGAGACAATGAGCAGTTCTTC. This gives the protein CASSLGPGLAGDNEQFF. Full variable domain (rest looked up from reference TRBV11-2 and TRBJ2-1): EAGVAQSPRYKIIEKRQSVAFWCNPISGHATLYWYQQILGQGPKLLIQFQNNGVVDDSQLPKDRFSAERLKGVDSTLKIQPAKLEDSAVYLCASSLGPGLAGDNEQFFGPGTRLTVL.

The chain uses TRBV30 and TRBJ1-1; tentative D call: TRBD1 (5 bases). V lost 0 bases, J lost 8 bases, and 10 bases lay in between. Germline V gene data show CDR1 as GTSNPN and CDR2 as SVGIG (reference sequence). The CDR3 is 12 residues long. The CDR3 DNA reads TGTGCCTGGAGTGTACTCGGGGCGGAAGCTTTCTTT. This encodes CAWSVLGAEAFF. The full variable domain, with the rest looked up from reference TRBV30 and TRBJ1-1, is SQTIHQWPATLVQPVGSPLSLECTVEGTSNPNLYWYRQAAGRGLQLLFYSVGIGQISSEVPQNLSASRPQDRQFILSSKKLLLSDSGFYLCAWSVLGAEAFFGQGTRLTVV.

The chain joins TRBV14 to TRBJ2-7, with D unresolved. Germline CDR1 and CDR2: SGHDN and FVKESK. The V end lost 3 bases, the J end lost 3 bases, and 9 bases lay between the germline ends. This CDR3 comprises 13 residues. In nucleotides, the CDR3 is TGTGCCAGCAGCCACGTGGGCTTCTACGAGCAGTACTTC. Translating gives CASSHVGFYEQYF.

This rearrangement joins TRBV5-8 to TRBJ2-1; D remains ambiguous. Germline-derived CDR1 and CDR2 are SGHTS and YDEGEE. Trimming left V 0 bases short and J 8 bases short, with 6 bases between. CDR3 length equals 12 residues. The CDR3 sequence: CASSLDRDEQFF. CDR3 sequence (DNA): TGTGCCAGCAGCTTGGATAGGGATGAGCAGTTCTTC.

CDR3 in amino acids: CASSRPTGASTDTQYF. DNA of the CDR3: TGCGCCAGCAGCAGACCGACAGGGGCGAGCACAGATACGCAGTATTTT. The genes are TRBV5-1 and TRBJ2-3; TRBD1 aligns across 8 bases. Germline loops: CDR1 SGHRS, CDR2 YFSETQ. V lost 4 bases and J lost 0; bases outside the gene matches: 7. This CDR3 spans 16 amino acids.

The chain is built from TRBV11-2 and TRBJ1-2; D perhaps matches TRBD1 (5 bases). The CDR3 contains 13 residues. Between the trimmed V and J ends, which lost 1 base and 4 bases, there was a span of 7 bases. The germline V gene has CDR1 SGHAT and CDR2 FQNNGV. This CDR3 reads CASSLGQTYGYTF. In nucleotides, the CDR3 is TGTGCCAGCAGCTTAGGACAGACCTATGGCTACACCTTC.

The CDR3 bases are TGTGCCAGCAGTGAAGAAGGGAGGGTGTCCTACAATGAGCAGTTCTTC. It yields the protein CASSEEGRVSYNEQFF. The rearrangement joins TRBV25-1 to TRBJ2-1, with 7 bases that match TRBD2. With 2 bases clipped from V and 1 base from J, the junction kept 5 bases outside the gene matches. CDR1 is MGHDK, CDR2 SYGVNS, per germline. The CDR3 runs 16 residues.